This passage covers 9 T cell receptor beta chains from one sample sequenced in a study of post-analysis software for immune sequencing data. These receptors have no known antigen. Findings and limits, study-wide: Controls showed lower frequencies than patients for roughly five TRBV segments, and TRBV5-6, TRBV5-1 and TRBV20-1 were among these.

Unique molecular identifiers featured in each of the TCR beta cDNA libraries. TCRdb analysed the PCR reads with MiXCR anew, one entry per CDR3 protein. Of more than 500,000 distinct CDR3 sequences listed, 34% were seen once; the top ten hold about 6%. Material: blood. The receptor set was obtained from a girl between 2 and 17 years old with multiple sclerosis.

This clonotype was counted only a few times. CDR3 sequence: CASSLGLAATDTQYF. For the CDR3, the DNA is TGTGCCAGCAGCTTAGGCCTAGCGGCCACAGATACGCAGTATTTT. The chain combines TRBV7-2 with TRBJ2-3, with TRBD2 identical over 7 bases. The junction had 3 bases not matched to a gene; V was cut back by 1 base and J by 2 bases. Germline CDR1 SGHTA, CDR2 FQGNSA. The CDR3 is made up of 15 amino acids.

This clonotype was recorded only once. This rearrangement joins TRBV9 to TRBJ1-5; perhaps TRBD1 as D (5 bases). The CDR3 is 13 amino acids. V was cut by 4 bases and J by 7 bases, with 12 bases left in between. Germline CDR1 reads SGDLS; CDR2 reads YYNGEE. CDR3 protein: CASSRGGCQPQHF. The CDR3 DNA sequence: TGTGCCAGCAGCCGTGGGGGGTGCCAGCCCCAGCATTTT.

This sequence joins TRBV5-1 and TRBJ2-7; the D is unclear. This CDR3 is 14 amino acids long. The V end was cut by 0 bases, the J end by 4 bases, with 11 bases between. The V gene's germline CDR1 is SGHRS and CDR2 YFSETQ. Here the CDR3 DNA reads TGCGCCAGCAGCTTGGATCTCTCTAGTTACGAGCAGTACTTC. It codes for CASSLDLSSYEQYF.

The chain carries TRBV12-3 or TRBV12-4 and TRBJ1-2; D might be TRBD1 (6 bases). The germline V and J ends were trimmed by 6 bases and 7 bases, with 9 bases remaining between them. This CDR3 is 11 amino acids long. CDR3: CASRRGFGYTF. The CDR3 DNA is TGTGCCAGCAGGAGGGGGTTTGGCTACACCTTC.

This clonotype showed up just a few times. The rearrangement joins TRBV2 to TRBJ2-5; perhaps D is TRBD1 or TRBD2 (5 bases each). CDR1 SNHLY and CDR2 FYNNEI come from the germline V gene. This CDR3 contains 12 residues. V was shortened by 4 bases and J by 7 bases, with 10 bases between the two germline ends. The CDR3 sequence is CASSVSGGTQYF. The DNA of the CDR3 is TGTGCCAGCAGTGTTAGTGGGGGGACCCAGTACTTC. Drawing the rest from reference TRBV2 and TRBJ2-5, the complete variable domain is EPEVTQTPSHQVTQMGQEVILRCVPISNHLYFYWYRQILGQKVEFLVSFYNNEISEKSEIFDDQFSVERPDGSNFTLKIRSTKLEDSAMYFCASSVSGGTQYFGPGTRLLVL.

This clonotype has just a few counts. This chain connects TRBV6-1 to TRBJ2-5; possible D gene TRBD2, 6 bases. The CDR3 runs 11 residues. Germline V CDR1 and CDR2: MNHNS, SASEGT. The V gene lost 11 bases and the J gene lost 5 bases, with 12 bases spanning the gap. This CDR3 reads CAGGGRETQYF. The CDR3 coding sequence is TGTGCCGGGGGAGGCCGGGAGACCCAGTACTTC.

This clonotype showed up just a few times. This chain uses TRBV20-1 with TRBJ1-2, with a possible D match to TRBD1 (5 bases). Trimming shortened V by 3 bases and J by 0 bases, and 23 bases separated the two germline ends. Germline V gene sequence: CDR1 DFQATT, CDR2 SNEGSKA (reference sequence). CDR3 length equals 18 residues. This CDR3 reads CSASSLDTLTDSNYGYTF. CDR3 DNA: TGCAGTGCTAGCTCTCTCGATACCCTGACAGATTCTAACTATGGCTACACCTTC.

This clonotype came up a few times. The rearrangement uses TRBV20-1 and TRBJ1-6, with D maybe TRBD1 (6 bases). Trimming took off 2 bases at V and 7 bases at J, with 12 bases between the two ends. This CDR3 region has 14 residues. Germline V gives CDR1 DFQATT, CDR2 SNEGSKA (reference sequence). The CDR3 region is CSARPGGRNSPLHF. As DNA, the CDR3 is TGCAGTGCTAGACCCGGGGGCCGGAATTCACCCCTCCACTTT.

This clonotype was observed a handful of times. This chain connects TRBV7-2 to TRBJ2-5; the match to TRBD1 covers 8 bases. V dropped 0 bases and J dropped 5; count of bases not matched to a gene: 8. Germline V gene sequence: CDR1 SGHTA, CDR2 FQGNSA. The CDR3 is 16 amino acids. The CDR3 nucleotides are TGTGCCAGCAGCTTAGCCGGGGGCAGGGGGCTTGAGACCCAGTACTTC. Its translation is CASSLAGGRGLETQYF.